This TCR beta chain stems from a study of cytomegalovirus exposure and HLA in healthy donors. About the research overall: Genotyping showed 75% to 90% of 350 to 400 donors falling in the Caucasian-associated ancestry cluster.

V was trimmed by 7 bases and J by 9 bases, leaving 13 bases between them. The CDR3 spans 12 residues. The germline CDR1 and CDR2 sequences are SNHLY and FYNNEI. The table lists this clone with a few counts. Its antigen is not identified. Study-wide findings and caveats: There were several of the most significant clusters that appeared linked to common viral pathogens in a later analysis. The investigators catalogued 150 to 200 TCR beta chains as cytomegalovirus-associated. TRBV6-2, TRBV6-3 and some other V segments were excluded as indistinguishable.

In the PCR, 60 Vbeta and 13 Jbeta primers were used. The method was immunoSEQ multiplex PCR; TCRdb's version includes in-frame clones alone and lacks a portion of them. The table has about 130,000 clones, under 80% seen once; the top ten hold 3% to 5%. Sequencing used PBMCs. This chain connects TRBV2 to TRBJ2-1, with D tentatively TRBD1 (5 bases). This TCR derives from a man in his forties in good health and CMV-seropositive. DNA of the CDR3: TGTGCCAGCATATCAGGGATCACTGAGCAGTTCTTC. Encoded protein: CASISGITEQFF.